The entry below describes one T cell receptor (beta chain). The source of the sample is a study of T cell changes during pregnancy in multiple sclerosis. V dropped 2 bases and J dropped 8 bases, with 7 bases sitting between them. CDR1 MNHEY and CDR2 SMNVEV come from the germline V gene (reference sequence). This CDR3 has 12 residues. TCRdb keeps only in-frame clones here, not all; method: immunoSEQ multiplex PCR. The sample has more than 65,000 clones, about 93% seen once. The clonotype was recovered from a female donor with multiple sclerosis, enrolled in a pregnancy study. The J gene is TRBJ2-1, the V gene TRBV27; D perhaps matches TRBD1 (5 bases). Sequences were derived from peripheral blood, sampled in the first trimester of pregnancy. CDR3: CASSLIGDEQFF. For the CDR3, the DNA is TGTGCCAGCAGTTTAATAGGGGATGAGCAGTTCTTC.